This T cell receptor (beta chain) is drawn from a study of shared clonotypes between healthy human individuals. Study details: Ranging from 18 to 49 in age, donors were a couple of women and a few men. General study findings and limits: Some clonotypes were shared by all four sorted-subset donors, while others were not shared. The non-shared ones had lower generation probabilities than the shared ones.

Germline V lookup: CDR1 SGHRS, CDR2 YFSETQ. Trimming took off 2 bases at V and 5 bases at J, with 10 bases between the two ends. This CDR3 contains 14 residues. The assay was immunoSEQ multiplex PCR, and TCRdb's table has in-frame clones only and misses some. Among over a million clones, roughly 96% were seen once, and the ten largest hold approximately 1%. Naive CD45RA+ and memory CD45RA-negative subsets were split from CD4+ cells. Details on this clone: The antigen is unknown.

The sequence derives from a man younger than 40 in good health. The chain carries TRBV5-1 and TRBJ2-2; D is possibly TRBD2 (5 bases). The sequenced sample consisted of naive CD4+ T cells sorted from blood. Subset of the sample: CD45RA+ positively selected. The CDR3 DNA reads TGCGCCAGCAGCTTTAATAGGAGGACCGGGGAGCTGTTTTTT. Its translation is CASSFNRRTGELFF.